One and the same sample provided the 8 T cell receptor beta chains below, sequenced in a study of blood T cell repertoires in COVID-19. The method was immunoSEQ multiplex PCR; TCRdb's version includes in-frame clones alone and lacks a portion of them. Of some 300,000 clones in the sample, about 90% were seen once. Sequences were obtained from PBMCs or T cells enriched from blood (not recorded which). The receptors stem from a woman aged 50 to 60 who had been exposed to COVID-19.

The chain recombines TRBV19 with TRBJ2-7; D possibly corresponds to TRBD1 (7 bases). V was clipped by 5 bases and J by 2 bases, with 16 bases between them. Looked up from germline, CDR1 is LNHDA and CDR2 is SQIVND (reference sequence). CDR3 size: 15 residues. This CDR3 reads CASSLVRDSPYEQYF. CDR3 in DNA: TGTGCCAGTAGTTTGGTGCGGGACAGCCCCTACGAGCAGTACTTC.

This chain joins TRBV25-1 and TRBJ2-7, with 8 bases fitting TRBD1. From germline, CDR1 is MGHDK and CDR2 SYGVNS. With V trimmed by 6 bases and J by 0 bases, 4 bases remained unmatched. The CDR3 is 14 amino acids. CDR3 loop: CASRQTGGSYEQYF. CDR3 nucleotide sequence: TGTGCCAGCAGACAAACAGGGGGCTCCTACGAGCAGTACTTC.

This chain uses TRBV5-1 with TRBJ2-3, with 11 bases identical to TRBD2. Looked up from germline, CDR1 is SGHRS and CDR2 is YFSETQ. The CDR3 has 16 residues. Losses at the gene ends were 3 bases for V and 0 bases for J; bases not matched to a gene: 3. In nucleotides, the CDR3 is TGCGCCAGCAGCTCTAGGACTAGCGGGAGCACAGATACGCAGTATTTT. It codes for CASSSRTSGSTDTQYF.

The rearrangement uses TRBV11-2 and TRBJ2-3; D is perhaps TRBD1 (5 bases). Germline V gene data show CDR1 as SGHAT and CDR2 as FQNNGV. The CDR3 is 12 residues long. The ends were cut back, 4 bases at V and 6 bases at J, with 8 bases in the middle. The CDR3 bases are TGTGCCAGCAGCTACGACAGTGATACGCAGTATTTT. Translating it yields CASSYDSDTQYF.

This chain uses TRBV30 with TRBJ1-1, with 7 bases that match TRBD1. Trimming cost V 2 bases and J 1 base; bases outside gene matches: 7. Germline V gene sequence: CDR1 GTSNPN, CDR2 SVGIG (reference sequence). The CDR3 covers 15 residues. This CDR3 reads CAWSPFYRGNTEAFF. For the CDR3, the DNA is TGTGCCTGGAGTCCGTTCTACAGGGGGAACACTGAAGCTTTCTTT.

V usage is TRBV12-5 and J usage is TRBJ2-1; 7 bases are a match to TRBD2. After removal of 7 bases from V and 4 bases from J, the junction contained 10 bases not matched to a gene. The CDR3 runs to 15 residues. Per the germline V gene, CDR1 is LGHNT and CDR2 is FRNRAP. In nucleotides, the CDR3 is TGTGCTAGTGCTCTGGAGGGGCGGGGGTACAATGAGCAGTTCTTC. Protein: CASALEGRGYNEQFF.

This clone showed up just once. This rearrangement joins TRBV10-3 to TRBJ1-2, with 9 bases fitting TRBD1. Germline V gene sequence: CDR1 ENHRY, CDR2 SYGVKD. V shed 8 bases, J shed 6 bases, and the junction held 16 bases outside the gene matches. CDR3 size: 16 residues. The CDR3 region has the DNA TGTGCCATCTCCCCCCTGCCGACAGGGGGAAGTGATGGCTACACCTTC. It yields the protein CAISPLPTGGSDGYTF.

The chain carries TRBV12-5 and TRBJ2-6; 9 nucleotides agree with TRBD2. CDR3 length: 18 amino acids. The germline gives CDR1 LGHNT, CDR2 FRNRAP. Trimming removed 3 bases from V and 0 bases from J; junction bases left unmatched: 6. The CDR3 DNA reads TGTGCTAGTGGTTTTATAGCGGGGGTCAGCTCTGGGGCCAACGTCCTGACTTTC. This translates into CASGFIAGVSSGANVLTF.